Listed below are T cell receptor beta chains from one sample, sequenced in a study of blood T cell repertoires in COVID-19. Assay: immunoSEQ multiplex PCR; the TCRdb copy retains only in-frame clones and omits some. The sample lists hundreds of thousands of clones; 65% to 90% were seen once. The sample was peripheral blood. These receptors all stem from a man at least 80 years old with acute or convalescent COVID-19. Both conserved end residues are part of each CDR3. Each record gives: V gene, J gene, D gene, clone size, CDR3 protein, CDR3 DNA. D genes are given only for firm matches. Clone sizes are given selectively: once, few, many, or a class where the clone is expanded.

TRBV28,TRBJ2-1,TRBD2,-,CASSPLLAGGLSSSYNEQFF,TGTGCCAGCAGTCCCCTTCTTGCGGGGGGGCTCTCTAGCTCCTACAATGAGCAGTTCTTC
TRBV27,TRBJ1-1,-,once,CASSLVREGNTEAFF,TGTGCCAGCAGTTTAGTTAGGGAGGGCAACACTGAAGCTTTCTTT
TRBV5-1,TRBJ1-5,-,-,CASSLMGGRGQPQHF,TGCGCCAGCAGCTTGATGGGGGGGCGAGGTCAGCCCCAGCATTTT
TRBV10-3,TRBJ2-7,-,-,CAITSAGYQDEQYF,TGTGCCATCACCTCAGCAGGGTACCAGGACGAGCAGTACTTC
TRBV6-4,TRBJ1-2,TRBD1,-,CASSDPGTGTRGYTF,TGTGCCAGCAGTGACCCAGGGACAGGGACCAGGGGCTACACCTTC
TRBV7-2,TRBJ1-4,TRBD1,once,CASSPGQAGEKLFF,TGTGCCAGCAGCCCAGGACAGGCCGGCGAAAAACTGTTTTTT
TRBV27,TRBJ1-2,TRBD1,-,CASSSGGGYTF,TGTGCCAGCAGTTCAGGGGGGGGCTACACCTTC
TRBV14,TRBJ2-2,-,-,CASRPGLYTGELFF,TGTGCCAGCAGGCCCGGACTGTACACCGGGGAGCTGTTTTTT
TRBV9,TRBJ1-6,TRBD1,-,CASSTGQGGNSPLHF,TGTGCCAGCAGCACCGGACAGGGGGGGAATTCACCCCTCCACTTT
TRBV28,TRBJ1-5,-,-,CASRLRGGNSNQPQHF,TGTGCCAGCAGACTCCGGGGGGGTAATAGCAATCAGCCCCAGCATTTT
TRBV7-2,TRBJ2-7,-,-,CASRPTSSYEQYF,TGTGCCAGCAGGCCGACTAGCTCCTACGAGCAGTACTTC
TRBV5-5,TRBJ2-7,TRBD2,-,CASSKIAGGPYEQYF,TGTGCCAGCAGCAAAATAGCGGGAGGACCCTACGAGCAGTACTTC
TRBV11-3,TRBJ1-4,TRBD1,-,CASSFQRTGTNEKLFF,TGTGCCAGCAGCTTCCAGAGGACAGGGACTAATGAAAAACTGTTTTTT
TRBV3-1/TRBV3-2,TRBJ2-2,-,-,CASSQGYLAGELFF,TGTGCCAGCAGCCAAGGGTACTTGGCCGGGGAGCTGTTTTTT
TRBV5-1,TRBJ2-1,TRBD2,-,CASSTSGRSFNEQFF,TGCGCCAGCAGCACTAGCGGGAGGTCCTTCAATGAGCAGTTCTTC
TRBV10-3,TRBJ1-4,-,-,CAISDVGLRLFF,TGTGCCATCAGTGATGTGGGCCTCCGGCTGTTTTTT
TRBV3-1/TRBV3-2,TRBJ2-7,-,-,CASSQDGQVSYEQYF,TGTGCCAGCAGCCAAGATGGGCAGGTTTCCTACGAGCAGTACTTC
TRBV7-3,TRBJ2-1,TRBD2,-,CASSPSSGFYNEQFF,TGTGCCAGCAGCCCCTCTAGCGGCTTCTACAATGAGCAGTTCTTC
TRBV10-3,TRBJ1-5,-,-,CATKTTNSNQPQHF,TGTGCCACCAAGACAACAAATAGCAATCAGCCCCAGCATTTT
TRBV27,TRBJ2-1,-,few,CASSSLSWSYNEQFF,TGTGCCAGCAGCTCCCTGAGCTGGTCCTACAATGAGCAGTTCTTC
TRBV24-1,TRBJ1-3,-,-,CATSDSQGVNGNTIYF,TGTGCCACCAGTGACTCACAGGGAGTGAATGGAAACACCATATATTTT
TRBV10-3,TRBJ2-4,TRBD1,-,CAISESLQGANIQYF,TGTGCCATCAGTGAGTCTCTACAGGGGGCGAACATTCAGTACTTC
TRBV24-1,TRBJ2-3,-,-,CATSDPGQPTDTQYF,TGTGCCACCAGTGATCCAGGACAGCCCACAGATACGCAGTATTTT
TRBV11-3,TRBJ2-1,TRBD2,-,CASSFGRSSYNEQFF,TGTGCCAGCAGCTTCGGGAGGAGCTCCTACAATGAGCAGTTCTTC
TRBV7-9,TRBJ1-2,-,-,CASSRDLSEYGYTF,TGTGCCAGCAGCCGGGACTTGTCAGAGTATGGCTACACCTTC
TRBV7-8,TRBJ2-1,-,few,CASSLARPAGKYNEQFF,TGTGCCAGCAGCTTAGCGCGCCCAGCGGGCAAGTACAATGAGCAGTTCTTC
TRBV25-1,TRBJ1-3,-,-,CASSEYTLLDSSGNTIYF,TGTGCCAGCAGTGAATATACCCTCCTCGACAGCTCTGGAAACACCATATATTTT
TRBV19,TRBJ2-2,TRBD2,-,CASSPGLAGFTGELFF,TGTGCCAGTAGTCCGGGACTAGCGGGATTCACCGGGGAGCTGTTTTTT
TRBV6-4,TRBJ2-3,-,-,CASSDSWQRSTDTQYF,TGTGCCAGCAGTGACTCGTGGCAGCGAAGCACAGATACGCAGTATTTT
TRBV19,TRBJ1-5,-,-,CASSMSGLGNQPQHF,TGTGCCAGTAGTATGAGTGGGCTTGGCAATCAGCCCCAGCATTTT
TRBV7-2,TRBJ1-5,TRBD1,-,CASSSTGVNQPQHF,TGTGCCAGCAGCTCCACAGGGGTCAATCAGCCCCAGCATTTT
TRBV18,TRBJ1-5,TRBD1,once,CASSPGQPNQPQHF,TGTGCCAGCTCACCGGGACAGCCTAATCAGCCCCAGCATTTT
TRBV7-9,TRBJ2-1,TRBD2,-,CASSRTVAGSPRENEQFF,TGTGCCAGCAGTCGGACAGTAGCGGGAAGCCCTAGGGAAAATGAGCAGTTCTTC
TRBV7-9,TRBJ2-3,-,-,CASRENGDTQYF,TGTGCCAGCAGAGAGAACGGGGATACGCAGTATTTT
TRBV21-1,TRBJ2-3,-,-,CASSKDGIHSDTQYF,TGTGCCAGCAGCAAAGACGGGATCCACTCCGATACGCAGTATTTT
TRBV28,TRBJ1-3,-,-,CASTDRPNSGNTIYF,TGTGCCAGCACCGACAGGCCTAACTCTGGAAACACCATATATTTT
TRBV27,TRBJ2-2,TRBD1,-,CASSLGTGGDTGELFF,TGTGCCAGCAGTTTAGGGACAGGGGGCGATACTGGGGAGCTGTTTTTT
TRBV27,TRBJ1-4,-,-,CASSLGLSNEKLFF,TGTGCCAGCAGTTTAGGGCTGTCTAATGAAAAACTGTTTTTT
TRBV15,TRBJ2-2,-,-,CATSRAIVSAGELFF,TGTGCCACCAGCAGAGCTATTGTATCCGCCGGGGAGCTGTTTTTT
TRBV9,TRBJ2-3,-,-,CASSVGVGADTQYF,TGTGCCAGCAGCGTAGGTGTCGGAGCAGATACGCAGTATTTT
TRBV19,TRBJ2-1,-,-,CASSNAGQYYNEQFF,TGTGCCAGTTCTAATGCGGGACAGTATTACAATGAGCAGTTCTTC
TRBV5-1,TRBJ2-5,TRBD2,-,CASSEGTSGTNVPQYF,TGCGCCAGCAGCGAGGGGACTAGCGGGACCAATGTGCCCCAGTACTTC
TRBV28,TRBJ2-1,-,-,CASTTGGVYNEQFF,TGTGCCAGCACTACAGGGGGGGTTTACAATGAGCAGTTCTTC
TRBV21-1,TRBJ1-6,-,-,CASSRRSGTHKDNSPLHF,TGTGCCAGCAGCCGGCGTTCAGGGACTCACAAGGATAATTCACCCCTCCACTTT
TRBV1,TRBJ2-3,-,-,CTSSQGSGTSDSTDTQYF,TGCACCAGCAGCCAAGGTAGCGGGACCTCAGACAGCACAGATACGCAGTATTTT
TRBV19,TRBJ2-1,TRBD1,-,CASSGTGGFNEQFF,TGTGCCAGTTCCGGGACAGGGGGCTTCAATGAGCAGTTCTTC
TRBV5-1,TRBJ2-1,TRBD2,-,CASSGRDTGTSGRARLEQFF,TGCGCCAGCAGCGGCCGGGACACCGGGACTAGCGGGAGGGCCAGGCTTGAGCAGTTCTTC
TRBV11-3,TRBJ2-1,TRBD2,-,CASSSEGLRYNEQFF,TGTGCCAGCAGCTCAGAGGGACTAAGATACAATGAGCAGTTCTTC
TRBV12-3/TRBV12-4,TRBJ1-1,-,-,CASSLIRNTEAFF,TGTGCCAGCAGTTTAATCCGGAACACTGAAGCTTTCTTT
TRBV7-8,TRBJ2-2,TRBD2,-,CASSLVPLASTGELFF,TGTGCCAGCAGCTTAGTTCCACTAGCGTCGACCGGGGAGCTGTTTTTT
TRBV27,TRBJ2-7,TRBD1,-,CASSQGARQYF,TGTGCCAGCAGTCAGGGGGCACGGCAGTACTTC
TRBV30,TRBJ1-1,TRBD1,-,CAGDRVTTEAFF,TGTGCCGGCGACAGGGTGACCACTGAAGCTTTCTTT